The T cell receptor (beta chain) described here comes from a study of T cell repertoires in cytomegalovirus infection. Across the study: The public TCR beta signatures pointed to both CMV infection and matching HLA type.

Study-wide points: In two of eight donors, the top clonotype was HLA-C-restricted CMV-specific. Carriage of CMV together with the relevant HLA was identifiable through cumulative public TCR beta family frequency.

TCRdb itself ran the reads through MiXCR, one entry per CDR3 protein. The sample has roughly 990,000 distinct CDR3 sequences, approximately 31% seen once; the top ten hold around 15%. Worth noting for this clonotype: Antigen unknown.

Deletions cut 5 bases from V and 6 bases from J, with 24 bases between. CDR1 is DFQATT, CDR2 SNEGSKA, per germline (reference sequence). This CDR3 is 16 amino acids long. The sample was cultured CD8+ T cells from PBMCs, taken from culture after CMV antigen stimulation. The genes are TRBV20-1 and TRBJ2-3, with a possible D match to TRBD1 (6 bases). The sequence was collected from a human donor in good health (CMV status not recorded). Some clones in this sample may be carry-over from other donors' samples. The DNA of the CDR3 is TGCAGTGCTGGTCCCCCAGGGGTCGCAGCTATCGATACGCAGTATTTT. Amino acid sequence: CSAGPPGVAAIDTQYF.